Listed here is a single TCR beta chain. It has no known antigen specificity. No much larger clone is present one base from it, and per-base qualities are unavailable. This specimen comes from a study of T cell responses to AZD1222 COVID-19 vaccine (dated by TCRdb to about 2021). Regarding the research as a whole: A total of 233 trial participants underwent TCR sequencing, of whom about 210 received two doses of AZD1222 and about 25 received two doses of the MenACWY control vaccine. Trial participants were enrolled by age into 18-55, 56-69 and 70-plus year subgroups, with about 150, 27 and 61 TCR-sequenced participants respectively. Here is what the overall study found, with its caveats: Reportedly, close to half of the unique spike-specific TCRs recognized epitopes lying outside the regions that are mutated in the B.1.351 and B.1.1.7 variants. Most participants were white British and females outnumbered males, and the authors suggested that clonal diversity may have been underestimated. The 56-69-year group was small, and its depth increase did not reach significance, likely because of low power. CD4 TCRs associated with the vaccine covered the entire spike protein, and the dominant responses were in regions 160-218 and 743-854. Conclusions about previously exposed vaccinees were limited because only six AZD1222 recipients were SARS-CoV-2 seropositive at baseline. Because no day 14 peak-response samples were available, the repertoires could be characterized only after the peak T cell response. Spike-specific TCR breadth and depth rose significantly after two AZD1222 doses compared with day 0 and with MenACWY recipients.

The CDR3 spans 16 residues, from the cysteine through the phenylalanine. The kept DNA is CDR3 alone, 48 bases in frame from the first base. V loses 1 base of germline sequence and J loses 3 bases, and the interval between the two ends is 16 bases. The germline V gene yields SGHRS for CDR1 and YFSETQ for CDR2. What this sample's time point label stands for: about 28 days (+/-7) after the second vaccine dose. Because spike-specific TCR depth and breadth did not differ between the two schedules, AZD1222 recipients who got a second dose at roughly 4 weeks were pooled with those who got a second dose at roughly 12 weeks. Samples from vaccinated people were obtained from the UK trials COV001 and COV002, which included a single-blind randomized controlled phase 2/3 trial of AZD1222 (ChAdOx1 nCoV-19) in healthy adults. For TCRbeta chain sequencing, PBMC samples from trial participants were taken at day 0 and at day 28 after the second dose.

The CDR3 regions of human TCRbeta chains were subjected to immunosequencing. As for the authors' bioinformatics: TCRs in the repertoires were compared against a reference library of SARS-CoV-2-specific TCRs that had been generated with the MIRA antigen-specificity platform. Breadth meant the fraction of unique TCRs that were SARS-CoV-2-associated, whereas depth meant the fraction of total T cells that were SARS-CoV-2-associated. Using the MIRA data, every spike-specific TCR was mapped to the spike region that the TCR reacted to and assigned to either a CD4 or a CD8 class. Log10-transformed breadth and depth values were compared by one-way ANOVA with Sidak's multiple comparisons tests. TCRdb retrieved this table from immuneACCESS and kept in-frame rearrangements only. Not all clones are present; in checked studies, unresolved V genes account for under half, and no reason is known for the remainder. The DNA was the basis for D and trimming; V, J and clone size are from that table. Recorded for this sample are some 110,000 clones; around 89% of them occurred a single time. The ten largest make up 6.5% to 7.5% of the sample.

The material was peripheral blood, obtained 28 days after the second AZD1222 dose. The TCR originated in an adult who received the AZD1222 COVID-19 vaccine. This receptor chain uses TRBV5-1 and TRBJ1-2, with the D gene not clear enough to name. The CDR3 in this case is CASSLYRGPVHYGYTF. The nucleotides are TGCGCCAGCAGCTTGTATCGGGGTCCGGTTCACTATGGCTACACCTTC.